Listed here is a single TCR beta chain. Time point given: sample taken at primary tumor resection. TCRs were sequenced from unsorted whole RNA of tumor, nontumor lung or PBMC. The data were taken from a study of spatial heterogeneity in lung cancer. This CDR3 comprises 15 residues. The ends were cut back, 2 bases at V and 9 bases at J, with 18 bases in the middle. Germline-derived CDR1 and CDR2 are SGDLS and YYNGEE. TCRdb reanalysed the 5' RACE reads using MiXCR and keeps one entry per CDR3 protein. The sample has about 2,100 distinct CDR3 sequences, around 21% seen once. Sequences were derived from PBMCs, sampled at surgery. J is TRBJ2-1 and V is TRBV9, with D possibly matching TRBD2 (6 bases). This clonotype originated in a male donor with early-stage non-small cell lung cancer. This CDR3 is CASSVAGTNGGEQFF. The DNA for the CDR3 is TGTGCCAGCAGCGTCGCAGGAACGAACGGGGGTGAGCAGTTCTTC. The whole variable domain, filled in from reference TRBV9 and TRBJ2-1, reads DSGVTQTPKHLITATGQRVTLRCSPRSGDLSVYWYQQSLDQGLQFLIQYYNGEERAKGNILERFSAQQFPDLHSELNLSSLELGDSALYFCASSVAGTNGGEQFFGPGTRLTVL.